One TCR beta chain is described in this entry. Its antigen is unidentified. These data come from a study of shared clonotypes between healthy human individuals. Study results and caveats: Clonotype sharing among donors, it was expected, would be affected by sequencing depth.

Every donor, a Caucasian adult, lived in Nashville, Tennessee. Original processing notes: ImmunoSEQ yielded junction-only sequences lacking quality scores, so filtering differed. TCRdb's copy holds only in-frame clones and misses some; the assay was immunoSEQ multiplex PCR. The V and J calls and the clone size are those of that table, but D and trimming were determined from the DNA. Counted here are some 490,000 clones, roughly 80% occurring once; the ten biggest clones make up about 12%. The source is a middle-aged woman in good health. Some clones in this sample may be carry-over from other donors' samples. The sequencing sample was made of PBMCs.

This chain's CDR3 is CASPSGPGGYGYTF. The CDR3 nucleotides are TGTGCCAGCCCCTCTGGTCCCGGAGGCTATGGCTACACCTTC. J is TRBJ1-2 and V is TRBV6-1; D call uncertain. V was cut by 8 bases and J by 4 bases, with 17 bases left in between. Per germline, CDR1 MNHNS and CDR2 SASEGT. The CDR3 totals 14 residues.